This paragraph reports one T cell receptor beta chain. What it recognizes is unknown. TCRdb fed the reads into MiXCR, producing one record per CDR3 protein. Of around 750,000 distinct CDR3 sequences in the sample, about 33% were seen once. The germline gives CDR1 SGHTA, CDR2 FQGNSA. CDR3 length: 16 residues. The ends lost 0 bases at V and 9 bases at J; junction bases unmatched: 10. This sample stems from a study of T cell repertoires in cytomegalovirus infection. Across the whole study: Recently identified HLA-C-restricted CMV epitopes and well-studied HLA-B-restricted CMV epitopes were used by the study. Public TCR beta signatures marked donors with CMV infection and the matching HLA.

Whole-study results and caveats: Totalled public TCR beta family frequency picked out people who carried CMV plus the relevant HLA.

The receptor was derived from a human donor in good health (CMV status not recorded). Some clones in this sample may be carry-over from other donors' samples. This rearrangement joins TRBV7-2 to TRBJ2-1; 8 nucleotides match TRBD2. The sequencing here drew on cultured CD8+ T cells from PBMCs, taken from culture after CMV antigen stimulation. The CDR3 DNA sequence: TGTGCCAGCAGCTTAGCGCTGTCCGGGACTAGGGGTGAGCAGTTCTTC. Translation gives CASSLALSGTRGEQFF.